This note documents a single T cell receptor (beta chain) sequence. This clonotype has a handful of counts. Its antigen target is currently unknown. Nothing much larger sits one base from this clone, and base qualities are not available. This record belongs to a study of human T cells and chemical hapten exposure (TCRdb year 2021). With regard to the full study: For sensitization, 2% DPC in acetone was applied to a 2 cm by 2 cm area of upper inner arm skin. Most of the patients in the cohort were female, and the cohort covered alopecia areata with under or over 50% scalp involvement, alopecia totalis and alopecia universalis. Twenty-nine alopecia patients gave blood for TCR sequencing at one to four time points (pre-sensitization, 2, 6 and 24 weeks). Throughout the study period of roughly 24 weeks, patients also received therapeutic DPC doses to the scalp every week. Peripheral blood TCR repertoire changes were tracked in vivo in alopecia patients during primary and secondary sensitization to the hapten diphenylcyclopropenone (DPC). Libraries were pooled for sequencing, and variation in per-sample TCR yields was attributed mainly to small differences in library volumes within the pool. Patch testing on the upper back used Finn chambers containing 0.01% DPC, with scoring done after 6 days according to International Contact Dermatitis Research Group standards. Patient blood was sampled pre-sensitization (week 0) and at 2, 6 and about 24 weeks after DPC sensitization. Results and caveats for the whole study, not just this receptor: A positive correlation was found between the number of PT1 expanded TCRs and patch test score, with significance reached at thresholds 8, 16 and 32 but not 4. The number of TCRs above 1 in 1000 frequency did not change with DPC sensitization; there was no evidence of global repertoire structure alterations. All patients had alopecia, a presumed autoimmune disease, so their immune response might differ from that of healthy individuals. Significantly more large CDR3 similarity clusters were formed by expanded TCRs than by pre-sensitization or healthy control sets, consistent with antigen-driven responses. After repeated subsampling, the strength of the expansion versus patch-test correlation and the threshold at which it became significant changed.

Receptors were amplified or captured by RACE. Data came from a NextSeq 500. During library preparation, unique molecular identifiers were attached to individual cDNA molecules so that TCRs could be counted quantitatively and reproducibly. For every blood RNA sample, sequencing covered both the TCR alpha and TCR beta chains. The published analysis was carried out like this. The median number of TCRs per sample was around 100,000, ranging from roughly 23,224 to 700,000. V, J and CDR3 annotation of the TCR reads was carried out using the Decombinator software suite. To make PS versus PT1 abundance plots, every sample was subsampled to the same number of TCRs (28,000). Expanded TCRs were defined as absent before sensitization and observed at least eight times at the 2-week time point. TCRdb reprocessed the public reads (quality trimming at Q25 with fastp, clone calling with MiXCR) and kept in-frame beta chains. Each record represents a unique CDR3 protein, reported with the most common genes and DNA among its rows. These V and J calls originate from TCRdb's pipeline instead of the authors' own analysis. A total of about 160,000 distinct CDR3 sequences appear in this sample, 28% of them only once. Jointly, the top ten make up 2.1% of the sample.

V gives up 4 bases and J gives up 0 bases, and the segment between their germline ends measures 7 bases. The CDR3 spans 13 residues, from the cysteine through the phenylalanine. The entry retains the CDR3 DNA only, 39 bases that are in frame from base 1. From a lookup of the germline V gene, CDR1 and CDR2 are MGHRA and YSYEKL. What the time point label conveys for this sample: patch test 3, about 24 weeks after DPC sensitization. This sample's treatment or condition label indicates: therapeutic diphenylcyclopropenone sensitization with weekly scalp DPC. At each patch-test visit, blood was drawn before the patch test was applied. To be eligible, patients had to be aged 18 to 70, diagnosed with alopecia and judged suitable for DPC therapy, while pregnant patients were excluded. Total RNA was extracted from unfractionated whole blood collected in Tempus Blood RNA tubes.

Here the sequenced sample was whole blood, taken in connection with sensitization to the hapten diphenylcyclopropenone (DPC). Recombination connected TRBV4-1 to TRBJ2-7, with the D gene too uncertain to name. This TCR was sampled from a woman between 18 and 29 years old with alopecia areata. Some clones in this sample may be carry-over from other donors' samples. The DNA reads as follows: TGCGCCAGCAGCCCAGATCTCTCCTACGAGCAGTACTTC. It codes for CASSPDLSYEQYF.